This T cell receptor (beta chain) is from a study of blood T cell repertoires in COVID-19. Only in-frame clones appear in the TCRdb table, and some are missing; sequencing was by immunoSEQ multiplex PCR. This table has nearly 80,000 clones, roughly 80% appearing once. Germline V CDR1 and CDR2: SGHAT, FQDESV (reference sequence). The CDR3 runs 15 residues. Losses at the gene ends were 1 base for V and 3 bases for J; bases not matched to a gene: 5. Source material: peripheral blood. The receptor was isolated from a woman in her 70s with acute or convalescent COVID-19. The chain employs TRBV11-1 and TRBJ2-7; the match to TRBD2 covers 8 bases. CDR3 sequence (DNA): TGTGCCAGCAGCTTAGAAGCGGGAGCCGACTACGAGCAGTACTTC. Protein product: CASSLEAGADYEQYF.